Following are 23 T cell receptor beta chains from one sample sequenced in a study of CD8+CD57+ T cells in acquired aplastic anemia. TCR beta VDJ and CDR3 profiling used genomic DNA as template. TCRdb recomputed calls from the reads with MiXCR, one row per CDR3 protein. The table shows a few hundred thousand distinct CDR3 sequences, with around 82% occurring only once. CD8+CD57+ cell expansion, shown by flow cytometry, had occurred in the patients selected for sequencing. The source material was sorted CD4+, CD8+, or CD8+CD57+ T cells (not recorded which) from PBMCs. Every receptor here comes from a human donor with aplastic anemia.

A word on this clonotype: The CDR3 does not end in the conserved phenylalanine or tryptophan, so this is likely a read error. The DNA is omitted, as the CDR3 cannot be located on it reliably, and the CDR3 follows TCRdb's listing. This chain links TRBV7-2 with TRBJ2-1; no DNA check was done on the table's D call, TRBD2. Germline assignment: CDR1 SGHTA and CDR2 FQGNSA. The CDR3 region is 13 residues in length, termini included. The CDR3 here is CASSVAGSHDTFY.

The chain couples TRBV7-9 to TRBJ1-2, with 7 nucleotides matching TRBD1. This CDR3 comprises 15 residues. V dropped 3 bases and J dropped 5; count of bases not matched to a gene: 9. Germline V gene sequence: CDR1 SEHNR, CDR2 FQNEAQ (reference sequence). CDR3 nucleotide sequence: TGTGCCAGCAGCTTGACAGGGAGCGCCGCGTATGGCTACACCTTC. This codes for CASSLTGSAAYGYTF.

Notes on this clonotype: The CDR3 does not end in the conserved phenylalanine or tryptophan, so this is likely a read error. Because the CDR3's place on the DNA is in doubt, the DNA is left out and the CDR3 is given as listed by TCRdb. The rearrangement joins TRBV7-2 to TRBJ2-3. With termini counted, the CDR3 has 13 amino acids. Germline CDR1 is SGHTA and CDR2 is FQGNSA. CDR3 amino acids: CASSLGGQSTRSS.

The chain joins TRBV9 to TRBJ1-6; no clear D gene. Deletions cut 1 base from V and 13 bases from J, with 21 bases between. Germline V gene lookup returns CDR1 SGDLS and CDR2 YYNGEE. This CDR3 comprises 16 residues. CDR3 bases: TGTGCCAGCAGCGTACTGGTCTCGGGCTATCAGCCCCCCCTCCACTTT. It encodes CASSVLVSGYQPPLHF.

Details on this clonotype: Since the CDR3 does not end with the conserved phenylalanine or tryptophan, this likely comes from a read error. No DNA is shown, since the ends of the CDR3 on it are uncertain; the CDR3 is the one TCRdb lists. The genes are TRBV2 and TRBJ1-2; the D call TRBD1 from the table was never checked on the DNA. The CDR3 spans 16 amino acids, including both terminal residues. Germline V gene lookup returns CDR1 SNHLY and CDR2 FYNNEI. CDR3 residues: CASGDRDTDTQYFGPG.

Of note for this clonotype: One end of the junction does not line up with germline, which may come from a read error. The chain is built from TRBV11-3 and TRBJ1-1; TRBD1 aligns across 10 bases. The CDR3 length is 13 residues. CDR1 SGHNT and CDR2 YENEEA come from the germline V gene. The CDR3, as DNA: TGTGCCAGCAGCGTAGAGGGACAGGGGGAAGCTTTCTTT. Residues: CASSVEGQGEAFF.

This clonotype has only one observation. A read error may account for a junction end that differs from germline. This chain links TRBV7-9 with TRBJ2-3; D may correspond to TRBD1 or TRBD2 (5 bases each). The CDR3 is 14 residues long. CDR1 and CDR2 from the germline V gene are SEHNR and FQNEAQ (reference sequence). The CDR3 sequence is CASSSGRPCRRDPF. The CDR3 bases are TGTGCCAGCAGCTCGGGACGCCCCTGCCGTAGAGACCCATTT.

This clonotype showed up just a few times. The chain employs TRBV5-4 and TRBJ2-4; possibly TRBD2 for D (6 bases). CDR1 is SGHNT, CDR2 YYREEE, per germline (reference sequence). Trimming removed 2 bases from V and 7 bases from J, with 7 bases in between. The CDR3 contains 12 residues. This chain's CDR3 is CASSLTSNIQYF. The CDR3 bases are TGTGCCAGCAGCTTAACTAGCAACATTCAGTACTTC.

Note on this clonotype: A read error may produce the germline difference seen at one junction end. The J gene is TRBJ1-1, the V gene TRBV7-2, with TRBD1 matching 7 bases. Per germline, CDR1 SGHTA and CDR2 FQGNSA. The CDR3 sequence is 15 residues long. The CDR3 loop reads CASSFDPAGTAESFF. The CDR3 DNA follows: TGTGCCAGCAGCTTTGATCCAGCCGGGACAGCTGAATCTTTCTTT.

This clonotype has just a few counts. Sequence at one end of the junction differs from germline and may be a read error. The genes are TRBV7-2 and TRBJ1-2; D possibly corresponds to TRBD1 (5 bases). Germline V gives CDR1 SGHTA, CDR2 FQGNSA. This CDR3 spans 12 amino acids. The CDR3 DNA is TGCGCCAGCAGCACCGGGACGGGTGGCTACACCTTC. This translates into CASSTGTGGYTF.

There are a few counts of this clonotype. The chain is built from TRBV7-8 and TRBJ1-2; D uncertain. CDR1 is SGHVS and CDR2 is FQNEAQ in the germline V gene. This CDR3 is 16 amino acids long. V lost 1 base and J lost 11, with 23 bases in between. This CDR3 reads CASSLEGGPDTHDYTF. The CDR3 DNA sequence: TGTGCCAGCAGCTTAGAGGGAGGTCCCGATACGCATGATTACACCTTC.

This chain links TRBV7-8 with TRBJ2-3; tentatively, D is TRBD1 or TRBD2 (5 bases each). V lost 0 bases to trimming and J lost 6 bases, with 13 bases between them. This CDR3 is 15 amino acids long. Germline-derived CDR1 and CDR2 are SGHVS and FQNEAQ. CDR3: CASSLAVWGPDTQYF. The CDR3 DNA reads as TGTGCCAGCAGCTTAGCCGTGTGGGGACCCGATACGCAGTATTTT.

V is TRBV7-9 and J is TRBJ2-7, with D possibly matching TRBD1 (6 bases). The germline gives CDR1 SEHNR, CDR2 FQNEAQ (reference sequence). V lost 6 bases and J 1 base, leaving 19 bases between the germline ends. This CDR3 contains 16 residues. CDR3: CASSLLRGGSSYEQYF. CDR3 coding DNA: TGTGCCAGCAGTTTATTGAGAGGGGGTAGTTCCTACGAGCAGTACTTC.

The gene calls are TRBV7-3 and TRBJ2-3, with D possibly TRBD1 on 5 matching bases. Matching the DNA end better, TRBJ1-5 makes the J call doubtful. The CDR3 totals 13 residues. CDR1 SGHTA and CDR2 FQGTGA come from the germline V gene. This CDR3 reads CASTTPTRDTQHF. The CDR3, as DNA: TGTGCCAGCACCACCCCAACCAGGGATACGCAGCATTTT.

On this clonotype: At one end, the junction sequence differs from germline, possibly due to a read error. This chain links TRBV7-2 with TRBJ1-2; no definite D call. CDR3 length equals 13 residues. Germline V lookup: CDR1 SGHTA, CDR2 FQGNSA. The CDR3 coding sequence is TGCGCCAGCAGCCAAGGCCTTGCAGCTGGCTCCCCGTTT. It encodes CASSQGLAAGSPF.

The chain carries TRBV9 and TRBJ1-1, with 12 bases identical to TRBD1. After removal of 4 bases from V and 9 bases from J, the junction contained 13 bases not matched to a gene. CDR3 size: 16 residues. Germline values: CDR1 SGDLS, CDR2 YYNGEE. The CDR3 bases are TGTGCCAGCAGCCGGGGGACAGGGGGCTATGGCTACAAAGCTTTCTTT. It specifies CASSRGTGGYGYKAFF.

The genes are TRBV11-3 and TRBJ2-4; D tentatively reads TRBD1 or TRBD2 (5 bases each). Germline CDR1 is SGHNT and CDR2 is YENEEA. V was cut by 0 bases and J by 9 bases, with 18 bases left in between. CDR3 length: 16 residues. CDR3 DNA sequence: TGTGCCAGCAGCTTAGATCTGACAGAGGGCCGAATCATTCAGTACTTC. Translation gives CASSLDLTEGRIIQYF. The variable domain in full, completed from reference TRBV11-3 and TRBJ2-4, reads EAGVVQSPRYKIIEKKQPVAFWCNPISGHNTLYWYLQNLGQGPELLIRYENEEAVDDSQLPKDRFSAERLKGVDSTLKIQPAELGDSAVYLCASSLDLTEGRIIQYFGAGTRLSVL.

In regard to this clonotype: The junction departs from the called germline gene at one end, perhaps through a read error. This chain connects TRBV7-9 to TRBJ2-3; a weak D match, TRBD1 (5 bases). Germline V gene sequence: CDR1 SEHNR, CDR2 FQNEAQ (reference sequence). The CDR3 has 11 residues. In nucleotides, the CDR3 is TGTGCCAGCAGCTCCTCAAAAAGGCAGGGTTTT. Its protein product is CASSSSKRQGF.

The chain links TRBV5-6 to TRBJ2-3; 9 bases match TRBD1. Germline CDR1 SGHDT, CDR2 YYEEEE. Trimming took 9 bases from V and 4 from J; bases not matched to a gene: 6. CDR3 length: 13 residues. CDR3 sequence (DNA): TGTGCCACCCAACAGGGGGCGGCAGATACGCAGTATTTT. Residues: CATQQGAADTQYF.

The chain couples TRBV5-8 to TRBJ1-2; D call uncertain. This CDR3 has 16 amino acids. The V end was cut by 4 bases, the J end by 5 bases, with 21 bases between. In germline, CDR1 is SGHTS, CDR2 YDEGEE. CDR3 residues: CASSMGLNGLVYGYTF. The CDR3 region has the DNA TGTGCCAGCAGCATGGGTTTGAACGGGCTCGTATATGGCTACACCTTC.

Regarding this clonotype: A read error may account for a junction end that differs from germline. The CDR3 reads CASSEASGGYPETQDF. CDR3 nucleotide sequence: TGTGCCAGCAGTGAAGCGAGCGGCGGGTACCCAGAGACCCAGGACTTC. The gene calls are TRBV2 and TRBJ2-5, with TRBD2 as a possible D gene (5 bases). The CDR3 runs to 16 residues. The germline CDR1 and CDR2 sequences are SNHLY and FYNNEI.

CDR3 sequence reads: CASSTGGAAFTGEQYV. Here the CDR3 DNA reads TGTGCCAGCAGCACAGGGGGAGCGGCCTTCACGGGGGAGCAGTACGTC. The rearrangement joins TRBV9 to TRBJ2-7, with TRBD1 identical over 8 bases. Germline CDR1 and CDR2: SGDLS and YYNGEE. CDR3 length equals 16 residues. The V segment lost 4 bases and the J segment 7 bases; nucleotides outside the gene matches: 16.

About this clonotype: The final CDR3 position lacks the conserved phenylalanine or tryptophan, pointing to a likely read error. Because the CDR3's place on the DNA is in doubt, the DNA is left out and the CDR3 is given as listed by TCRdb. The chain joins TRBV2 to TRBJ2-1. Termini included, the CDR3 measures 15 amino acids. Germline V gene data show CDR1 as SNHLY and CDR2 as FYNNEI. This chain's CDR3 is CASAHVGTPTHYLFL.